The entry below gives a single T cell receptor beta chain sequence along with its context. A much larger clone differs by one base, so this may be a read error. Then a second PCR, running roughly 7 to 11 cycles, was carried out with a sample-barcoded 5' primer and a J-beta primer mix. TCRdb ran MiXCR on the 5' RACE reads and lists one entry per CDR3 protein. This sample has around 870,000 distinct CDR3 sequences, with less than 35% found just once. Germline values: CDR1 SQVTM, CDR2 ANQGSEA. Deletions cut 4 bases from V and 9 bases from J, with 15 bases between. The CDR3 length is 12 residues. Peripheral blood samples of 7.5 to 10 milliliters were drawn from each donor. These data belong to a study of blood T cells in healthy people across ages.

This chain joins TRBV29-1 and TRBJ1-1; no clear D. The sequenced sample was blood. The clonotype was recovered from a woman aged 80 or over in good health. CDR3 bases: TGCAGCGTTGGGGCCACACGAACTAAAGCTTTCTTT. Residues: CSVGATRTKAFF.